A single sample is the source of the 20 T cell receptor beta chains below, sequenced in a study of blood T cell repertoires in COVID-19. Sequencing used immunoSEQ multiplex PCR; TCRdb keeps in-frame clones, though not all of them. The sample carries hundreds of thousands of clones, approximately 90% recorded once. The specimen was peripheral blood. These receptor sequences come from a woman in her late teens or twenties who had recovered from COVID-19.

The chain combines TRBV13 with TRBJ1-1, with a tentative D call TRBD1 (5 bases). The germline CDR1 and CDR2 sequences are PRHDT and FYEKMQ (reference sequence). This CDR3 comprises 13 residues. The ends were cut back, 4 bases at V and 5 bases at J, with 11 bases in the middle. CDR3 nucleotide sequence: TGTGCCAGCAGCTCCCGACAGCTTACTGAAGCTTTCTTT. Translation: CASSSRQLTEAFF.

The CDR3: CARPETSYEQYF. CDR3 DNA: TGCGCCCGACCGGAGACCTCCTACGAGCAGTACTTC. The chain combines TRBV23-1 with TRBJ2-7, with D hard to call. TRBV23-1 is placed among ORFs of uncertain function. The germline V and J ends were trimmed by 11 bases and 0 bases, with 11 bases remaining between them. The CDR3 totals 12 residues.

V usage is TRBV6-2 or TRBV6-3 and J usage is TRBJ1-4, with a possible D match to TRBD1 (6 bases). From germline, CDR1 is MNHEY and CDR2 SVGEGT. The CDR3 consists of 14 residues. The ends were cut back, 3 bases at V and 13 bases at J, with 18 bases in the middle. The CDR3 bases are TGTGCCAGCAGTTATACCGGACAGATGCACGGACTGTTTTTT. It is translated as CASSYTGQMHGLFF.

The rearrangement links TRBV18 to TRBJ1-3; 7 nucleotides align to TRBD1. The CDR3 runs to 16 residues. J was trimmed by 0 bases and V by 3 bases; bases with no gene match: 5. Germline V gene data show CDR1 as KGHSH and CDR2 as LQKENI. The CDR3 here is CASSPMTGSSGNTIYF. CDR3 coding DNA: TGTGCCAGCTCACCGATGACAGGGAGCTCTGGAAACACCATATATTTT.

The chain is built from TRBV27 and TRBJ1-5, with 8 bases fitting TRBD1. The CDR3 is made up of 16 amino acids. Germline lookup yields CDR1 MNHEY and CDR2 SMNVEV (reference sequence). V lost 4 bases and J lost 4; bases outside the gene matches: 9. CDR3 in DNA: TGTGCCAGCAGTTCCGGACAGGGAGGTTATAATCAGCCCCAGCATTTT. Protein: CASSSGQGGYNQPQHF.

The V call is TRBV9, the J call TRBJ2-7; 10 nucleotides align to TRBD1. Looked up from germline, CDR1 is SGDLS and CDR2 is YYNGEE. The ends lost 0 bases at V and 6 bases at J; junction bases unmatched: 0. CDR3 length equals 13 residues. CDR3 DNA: TGTGCCAGCAGCGTAGGGACAGGGGGCGAGCAGTACTTC. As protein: CASSVGTGGEQYF.

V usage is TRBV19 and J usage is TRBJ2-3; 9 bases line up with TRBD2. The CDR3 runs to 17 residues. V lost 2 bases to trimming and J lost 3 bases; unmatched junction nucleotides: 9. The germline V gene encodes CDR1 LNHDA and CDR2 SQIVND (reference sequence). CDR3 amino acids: CASSILSGSLATDTQYF. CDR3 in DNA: TGTGCCAGTAGTATACTTAGCGGGAGCCTCGCAACAGATACGCAGTATTTT.

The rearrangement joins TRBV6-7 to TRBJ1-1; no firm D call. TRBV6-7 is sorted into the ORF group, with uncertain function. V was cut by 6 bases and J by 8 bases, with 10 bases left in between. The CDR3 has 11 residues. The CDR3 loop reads CASSLRREAFF. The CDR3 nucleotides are TGTGCCAGCAGCCTCAGAAGAGAAGCTTTCTTT.

DNA for the CDR3: TGTGCCAGCAGTCTACAGGTTGCCGGAGACATTCAGTACTTC. Residues: CASSLQVAGDIQYF. The chain uses TRBV6-5 and TRBJ2-4; tentative D call: TRBD1 (5 bases). Germline-derived CDR1 and CDR2 are MNHEY and SVGAGI. The V gene lost 5 bases and the J gene lost 8 bases, with 16 bases spanning the gap. The CDR3 contains 14 residues.

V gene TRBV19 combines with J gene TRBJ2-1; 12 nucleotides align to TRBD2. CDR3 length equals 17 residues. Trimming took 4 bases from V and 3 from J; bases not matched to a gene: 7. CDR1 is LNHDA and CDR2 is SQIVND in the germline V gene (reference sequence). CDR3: CASSKTLAGGLYNEQFF. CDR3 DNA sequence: TGTGCCAGTAGTAAGACTCTAGCGGGAGGGCTCTACAATGAGCAGTTCTTC.

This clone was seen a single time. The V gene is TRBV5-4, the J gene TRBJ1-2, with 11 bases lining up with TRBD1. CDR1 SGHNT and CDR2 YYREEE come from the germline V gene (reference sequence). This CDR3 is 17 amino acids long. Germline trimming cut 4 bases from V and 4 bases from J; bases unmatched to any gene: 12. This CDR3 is CASSTRSGTGGIYGYTF. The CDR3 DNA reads TGTGCCAGCAGCACGAGATCCGGGACAGGGGGTATCTATGGCTACACCTTC.

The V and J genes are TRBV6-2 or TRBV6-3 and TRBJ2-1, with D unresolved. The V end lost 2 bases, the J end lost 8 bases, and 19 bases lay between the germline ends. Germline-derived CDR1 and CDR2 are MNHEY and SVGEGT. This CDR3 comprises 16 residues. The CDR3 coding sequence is TGTGCCAGCAGTTACGATCCCTTGGCGGCCCGGGATGAGCAGTTCTTC. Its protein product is CASSYDPLAARDEQFF.

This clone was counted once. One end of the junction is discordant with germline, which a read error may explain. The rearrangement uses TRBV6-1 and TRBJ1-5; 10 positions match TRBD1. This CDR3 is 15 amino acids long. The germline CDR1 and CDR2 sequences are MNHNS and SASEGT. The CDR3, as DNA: TGTGCCAGCAGCGAAGAGGGACAGGGGCATCAGCCCCAGCATTTT. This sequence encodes CASSEEGQGHQPQHF.

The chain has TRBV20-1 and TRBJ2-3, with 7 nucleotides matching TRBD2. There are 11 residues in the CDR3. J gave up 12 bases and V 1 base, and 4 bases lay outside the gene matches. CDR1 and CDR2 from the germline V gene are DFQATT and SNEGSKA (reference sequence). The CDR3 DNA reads TGCAGTGCTAGAGCGGGGACTAATCAGTATTTT. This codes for CSARAGTNQYF.

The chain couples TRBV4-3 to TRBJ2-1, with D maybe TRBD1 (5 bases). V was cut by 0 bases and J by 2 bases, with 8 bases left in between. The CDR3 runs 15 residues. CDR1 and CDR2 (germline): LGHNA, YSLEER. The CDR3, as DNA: TGCGCCAGCAGCCAAGATACCAGGGCCTACAATGAGCAGTTCTTC. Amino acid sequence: CASSQDTRAYNEQFF.

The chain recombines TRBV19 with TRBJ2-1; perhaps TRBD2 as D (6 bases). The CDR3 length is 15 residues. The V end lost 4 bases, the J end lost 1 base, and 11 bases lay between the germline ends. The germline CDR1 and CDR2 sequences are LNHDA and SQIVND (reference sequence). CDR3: CASSRGLPSYNEQFF. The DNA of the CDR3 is TGTGCCAGTAGTAGGGGACTTCCATCCTACAATGAGCAGTTCTTC. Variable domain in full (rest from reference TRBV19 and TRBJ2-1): DGGITQSPKYLFRKEGQNVTLSCEQNLNHDAMYWYRQDPGQGLRLIYYSQIVNDFQKGDIAEGYSVSREKKESFPLTVTSAQKNPTAFYLCASSRGLPSYNEQFFGPGTRLTVL.

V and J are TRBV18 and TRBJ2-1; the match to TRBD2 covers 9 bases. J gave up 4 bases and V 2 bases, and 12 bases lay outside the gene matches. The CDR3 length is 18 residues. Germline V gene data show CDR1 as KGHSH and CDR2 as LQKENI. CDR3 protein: CASSPSRGVAGAYNEQFF. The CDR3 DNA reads TGTGCCAGCTCACCATCCCGAGGGGTAGCGGGAGCTTACAATGAGCAGTTCTTC.

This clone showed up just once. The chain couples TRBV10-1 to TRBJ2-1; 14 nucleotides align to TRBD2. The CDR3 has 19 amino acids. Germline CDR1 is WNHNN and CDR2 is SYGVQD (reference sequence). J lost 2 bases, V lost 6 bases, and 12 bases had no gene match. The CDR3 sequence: CASRPTSGRAENTYNEQFF. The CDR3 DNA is TGCGCCAGCAGACCGACTAGCGGGAGGGCCGAAAACACCTACAATGAGCAGTTCTTC.

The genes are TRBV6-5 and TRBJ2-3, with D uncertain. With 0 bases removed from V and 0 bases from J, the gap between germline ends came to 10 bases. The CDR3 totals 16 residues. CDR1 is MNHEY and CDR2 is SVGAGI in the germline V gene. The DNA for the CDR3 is TGTGCCAGCAGTTACTCGAGACTTCATAGCACAGATACGCAGTATTTT. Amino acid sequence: CASSYSRLHSTDTQYF.

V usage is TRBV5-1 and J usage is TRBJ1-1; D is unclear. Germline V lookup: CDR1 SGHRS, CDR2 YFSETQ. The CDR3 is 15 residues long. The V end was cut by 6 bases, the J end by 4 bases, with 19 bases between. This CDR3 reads CASKSERVTGTEAFF. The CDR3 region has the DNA TGCGCCAGCAAATCCGAGCGGGTAACCGGCACTGAAGCTTTCTTT.